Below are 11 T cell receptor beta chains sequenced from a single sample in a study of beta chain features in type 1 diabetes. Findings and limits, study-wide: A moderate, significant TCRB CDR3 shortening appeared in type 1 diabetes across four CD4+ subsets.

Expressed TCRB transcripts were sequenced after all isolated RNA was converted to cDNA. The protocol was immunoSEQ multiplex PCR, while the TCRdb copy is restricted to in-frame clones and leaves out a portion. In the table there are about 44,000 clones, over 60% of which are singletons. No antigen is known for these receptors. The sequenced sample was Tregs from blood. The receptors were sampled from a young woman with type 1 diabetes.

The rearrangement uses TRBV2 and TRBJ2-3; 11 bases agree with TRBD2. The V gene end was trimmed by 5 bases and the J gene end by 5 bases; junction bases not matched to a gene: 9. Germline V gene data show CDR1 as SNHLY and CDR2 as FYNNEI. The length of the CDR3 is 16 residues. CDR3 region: CASSRSSGRKLDTQYF. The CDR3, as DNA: TGTGCCAGCAGTCGCTCTAGCGGGAGGAAGTTAGATACGCAGTATTTT.

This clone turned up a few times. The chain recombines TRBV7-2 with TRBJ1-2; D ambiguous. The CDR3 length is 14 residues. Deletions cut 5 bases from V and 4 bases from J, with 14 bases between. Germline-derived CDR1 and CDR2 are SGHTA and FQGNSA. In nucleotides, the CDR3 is TGTGCCAGCAGCATTCCGGGATCCCGCTATGGCTACACCTTC. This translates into CASSIPGSRYGYTF.

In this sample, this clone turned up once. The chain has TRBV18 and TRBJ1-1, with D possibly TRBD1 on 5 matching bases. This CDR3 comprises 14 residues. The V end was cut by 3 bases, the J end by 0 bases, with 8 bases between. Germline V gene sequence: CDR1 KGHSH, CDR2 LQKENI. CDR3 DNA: TGTGCCAGCTCACCGACAGAAATGAACACTGAAGCTTTCTTT. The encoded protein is CASSPTEMNTEAFF.

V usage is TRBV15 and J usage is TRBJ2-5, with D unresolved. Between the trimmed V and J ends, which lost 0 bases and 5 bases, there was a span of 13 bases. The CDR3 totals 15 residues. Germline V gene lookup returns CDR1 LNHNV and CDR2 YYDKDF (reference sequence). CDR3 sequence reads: CATSRDNSGRETQYF. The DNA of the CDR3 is TGTGCCACCAGCAGAGATAATTCCGGTCGCGAGACCCAGTACTTC.

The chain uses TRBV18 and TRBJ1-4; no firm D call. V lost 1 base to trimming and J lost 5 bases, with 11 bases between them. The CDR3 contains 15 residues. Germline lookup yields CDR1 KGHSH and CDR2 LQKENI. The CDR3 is CASSPRGLNNEKLFF. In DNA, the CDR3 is TGTGCCAGCTCACCACGCGGGTTAAACAATGAAAAACTGTTTTTT.

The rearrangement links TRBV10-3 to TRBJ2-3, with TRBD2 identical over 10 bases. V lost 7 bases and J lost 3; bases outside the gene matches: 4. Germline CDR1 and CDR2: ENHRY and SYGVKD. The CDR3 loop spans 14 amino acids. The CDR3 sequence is CAITRAGGTDTQYF. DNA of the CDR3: TGTGCCATCACTAGAGCGGGAGGGACAGATACGCAGTATTTT.

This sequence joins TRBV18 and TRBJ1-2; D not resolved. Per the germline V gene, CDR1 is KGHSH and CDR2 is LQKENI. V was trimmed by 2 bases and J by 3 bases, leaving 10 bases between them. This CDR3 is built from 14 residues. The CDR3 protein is CASSPAGWDYGYTF. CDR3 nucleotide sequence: TGTGCCAGCTCACCAGCGGGTTGGGACTATGGCTACACCTTC.

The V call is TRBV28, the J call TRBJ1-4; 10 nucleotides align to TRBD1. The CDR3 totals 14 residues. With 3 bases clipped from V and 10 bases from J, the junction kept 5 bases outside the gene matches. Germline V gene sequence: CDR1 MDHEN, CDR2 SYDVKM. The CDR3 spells CASSLTGGGGKLFF. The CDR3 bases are TGTGCCAGCAGTTTGACAGGGGGCGGTGGAAAACTGTTTTTT.

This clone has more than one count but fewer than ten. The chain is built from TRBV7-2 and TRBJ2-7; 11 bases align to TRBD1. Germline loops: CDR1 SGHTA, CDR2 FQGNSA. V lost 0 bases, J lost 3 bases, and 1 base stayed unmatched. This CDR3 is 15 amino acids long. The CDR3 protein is CASSLAGTGGYEQYF. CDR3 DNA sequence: TGTGCCAGCAGCTTAGCGGGGACAGGGGGCTACGAGCAGTACTTC.

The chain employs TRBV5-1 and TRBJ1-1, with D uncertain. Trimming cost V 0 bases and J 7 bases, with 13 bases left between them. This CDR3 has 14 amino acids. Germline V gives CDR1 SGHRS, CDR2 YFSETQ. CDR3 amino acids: CASSLAEGQGEAFF. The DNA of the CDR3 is TGCGCCAGCAGCTTGGCCGAGGGTCAAGGTGAAGCTTTCTTT.

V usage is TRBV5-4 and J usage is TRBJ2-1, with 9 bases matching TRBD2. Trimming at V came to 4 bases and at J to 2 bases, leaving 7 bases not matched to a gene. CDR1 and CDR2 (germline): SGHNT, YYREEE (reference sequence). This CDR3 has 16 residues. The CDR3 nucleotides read TGTGCCAGCAGCCATAGCGGGAGCAGGGCCTACAATGAGCAGTTCTTC. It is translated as CASSHSGSRAYNEQFF.